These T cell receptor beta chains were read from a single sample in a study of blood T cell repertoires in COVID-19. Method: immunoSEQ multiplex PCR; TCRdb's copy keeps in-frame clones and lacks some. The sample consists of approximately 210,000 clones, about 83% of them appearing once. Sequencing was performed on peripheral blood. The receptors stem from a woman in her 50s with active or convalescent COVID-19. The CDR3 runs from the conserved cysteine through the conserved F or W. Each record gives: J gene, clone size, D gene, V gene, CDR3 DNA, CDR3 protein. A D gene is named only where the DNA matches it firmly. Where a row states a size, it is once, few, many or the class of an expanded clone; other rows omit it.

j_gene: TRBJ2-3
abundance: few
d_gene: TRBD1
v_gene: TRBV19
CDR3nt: TGTGCCAGTAGACAAACAGGGGGCCTGAGCGCAGATACGCAGTATTTT
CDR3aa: CASRQTGGLSADTQYF

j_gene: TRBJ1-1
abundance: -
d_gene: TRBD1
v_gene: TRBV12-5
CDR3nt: TGTGCTAGTTTGAAGCAGGGGGCAGAATTGGACACTGAAGCTTTCTTT
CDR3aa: CASLKQGAELDTEAFF

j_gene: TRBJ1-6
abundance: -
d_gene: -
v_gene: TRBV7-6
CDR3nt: TGTGCCAGCAGCCTCAAATCCCGCAGGGGATCAGGGGATTCACCCCTCCACTTT
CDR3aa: CASSLKSRRGSGDSPLHF

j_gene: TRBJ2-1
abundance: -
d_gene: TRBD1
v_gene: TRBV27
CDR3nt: TGTGCCAGCAGTTTGCCCGGACAGGGGATGTTCAATGAGCAGTTCTTC
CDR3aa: CASSLPGQGMFNEQFF

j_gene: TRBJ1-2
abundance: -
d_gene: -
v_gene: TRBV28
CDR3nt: TGTGCCAGCAGTTTAGGATCTAGAGTCGACTTC
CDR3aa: CASSLGSRVDF

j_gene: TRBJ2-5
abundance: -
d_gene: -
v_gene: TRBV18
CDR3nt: TGTGCCAGCTCATCGTCTCAGGCGAACCAAGAGACCCAGTACTTC
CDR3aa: CASSSSQANQETQYF

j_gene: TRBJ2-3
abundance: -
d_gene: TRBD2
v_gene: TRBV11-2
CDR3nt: TGTGCCAGCAGCCTAGCTAGCGGGGGTAGCACAGATACGCAGTATTTT
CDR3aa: CASSLASGGSTDTQYF

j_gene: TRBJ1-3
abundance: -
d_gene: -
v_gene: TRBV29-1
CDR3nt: TGCAGCGTAGTGCCGGGAGCTGGAAACACCATATATTTT
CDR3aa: CSVVPGAGNTIYF

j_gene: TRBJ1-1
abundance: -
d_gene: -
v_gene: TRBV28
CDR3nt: TGTGCCAGCAGTTTAGGTTTAGGGAGGGGGGGATACACTGAAGCTTTCTTT
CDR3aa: CASSLGLGRGGYTEAFF

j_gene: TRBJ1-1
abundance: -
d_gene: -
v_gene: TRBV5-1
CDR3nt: TGCGCCAGCAGCTTGGTGCCGGACACTGAAGCTTTCTTT
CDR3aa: CASSLVPDTEAFF

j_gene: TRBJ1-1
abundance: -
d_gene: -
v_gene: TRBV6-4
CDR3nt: TGTGCCAGCAGTGCGACTCAGGGCTCTGAAGCTTTCTTT
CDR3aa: CASSATQGSEAFF

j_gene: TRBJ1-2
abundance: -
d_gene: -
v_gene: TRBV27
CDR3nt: TGTGCCAGCTCCTCCGGACAGCCCCCCGGTGGCTACACCTTC
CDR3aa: CASSSGQPPGGYTF

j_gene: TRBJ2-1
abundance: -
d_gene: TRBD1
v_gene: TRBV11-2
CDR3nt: TGTGCCAGCAGCTCCTTAAGACAGGGCCCCTACAATGAGCAGTTCTTC
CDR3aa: CASSSLRQGPYNEQFF

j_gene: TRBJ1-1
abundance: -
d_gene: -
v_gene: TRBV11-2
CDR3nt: TGTGCCAGCAGCTTAGAGGGTTGGACTGGAACTGAAGCTTTCTTT
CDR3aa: CASSLEGWTGTEAFF

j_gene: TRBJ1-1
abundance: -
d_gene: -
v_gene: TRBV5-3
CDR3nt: TGTGCCAGAAGCCCAAACGACAGGTTAGGGACGGGGCCGAACACTGAAGCTTTCTTT
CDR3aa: CARSPNDRLGTGPNTEAFF

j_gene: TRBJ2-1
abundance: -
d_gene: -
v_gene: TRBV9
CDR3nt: TGTGCCAGCAGCTCGCTGGGGGGGGCCAATGAGCAGTTCTTC
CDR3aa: CASSSLGGANEQFF

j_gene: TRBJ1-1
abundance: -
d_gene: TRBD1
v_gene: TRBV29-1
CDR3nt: TGCAGCGTTATATCCTCAGGGGGCGAGTGGGCTTTCTTT
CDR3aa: CSVISSGGEWAFF

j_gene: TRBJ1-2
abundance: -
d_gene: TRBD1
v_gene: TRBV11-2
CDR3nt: TGTGCCAGCAGCTCACAGGGGAACTATGGCTACACCTTC
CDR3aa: CASSSQGNYGYTF

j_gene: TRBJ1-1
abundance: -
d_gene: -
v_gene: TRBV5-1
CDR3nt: TGCGCCAGCAGCGCGGGGGCGGGATCCAGTACTGAAGCTTTCTTT
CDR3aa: CASSAGAGSSTEAFF

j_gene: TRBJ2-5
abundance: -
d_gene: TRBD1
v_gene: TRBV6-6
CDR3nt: TGTGCCAGCAGTTCGACAGGGGTTTTTCAAGAGACCCAGTACTTC
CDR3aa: CASSSTGVFQETQYF

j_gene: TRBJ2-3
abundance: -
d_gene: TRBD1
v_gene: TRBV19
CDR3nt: TGTGCCAGTAGGGACAGGGGACCAAGCACAGATACGCAGTATTTT
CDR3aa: CASRDRGPSTDTQYF

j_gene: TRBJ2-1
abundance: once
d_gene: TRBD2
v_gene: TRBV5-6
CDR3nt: TGTGCCAGCAGCCTCCCGAGTAGCGGGGGGCCAAATGAGCAGTTCTTC
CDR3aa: CASSLPSSGGPNEQFF

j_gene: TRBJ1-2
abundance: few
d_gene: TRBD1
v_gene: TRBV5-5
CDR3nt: TGTGCCAGCAGCAAGGGACAGGGTGATAATGGCTACACCTTC
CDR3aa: CASSKGQGDNGYTF

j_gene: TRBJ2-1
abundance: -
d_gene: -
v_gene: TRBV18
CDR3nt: TGTGCCAGCTCACCCAGGCTGGGCAATGAGCAGTTCTTC
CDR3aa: CASSPRLGNEQFF

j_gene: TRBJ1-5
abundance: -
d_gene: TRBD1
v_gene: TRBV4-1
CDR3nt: TGCGCCAGCAGCCAAGGACAGGGCGGGCAGCCCCAGCATTTT
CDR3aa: CASSQGQGGQPQHF

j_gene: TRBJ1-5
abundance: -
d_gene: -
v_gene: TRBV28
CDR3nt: TGTGCCAGCAGCCCCCCGGCAGGTTCATATCAGCCCCAGCATTTT
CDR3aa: CASSPPAGSYQPQHF

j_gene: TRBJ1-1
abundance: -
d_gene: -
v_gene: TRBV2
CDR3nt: TGTGCCAGCAGTCGGGACTATTCCCTTGCGGAAACTGAAGCTTTCTTT
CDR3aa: CASSRDYSLAETEAFF

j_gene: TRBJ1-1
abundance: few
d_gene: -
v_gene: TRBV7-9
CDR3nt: TGTGCCAGCAGCTTAGGAACCGGAGGGTCAGCTTTCTTT
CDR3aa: CASSLGTGGSAFF

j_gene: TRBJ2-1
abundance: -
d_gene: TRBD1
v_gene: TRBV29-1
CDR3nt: TGCAGCGTACCCTCCGGGACAGGGGGCTCCCATGAGCAGTTCTTC
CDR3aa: CSVPSGTGGSHEQFF

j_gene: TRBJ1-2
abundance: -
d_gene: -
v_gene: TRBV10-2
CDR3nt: TGCGCCAGCAGGGAGTACAGGGAGGGATATGGCTACACCTTC
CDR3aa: CASREYREGYGYTF

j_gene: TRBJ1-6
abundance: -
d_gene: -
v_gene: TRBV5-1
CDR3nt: TGCGCCAGCAGCTTGGAAGGGGCGCCTGGTTATTCACCCCTCCACTTT
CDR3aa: CASSLEGAPGYSPLHF

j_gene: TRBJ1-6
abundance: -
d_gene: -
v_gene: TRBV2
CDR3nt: TGTGCCAGCAGTGGCGGGGCAAGCCGACAGAATTCACCCCTCCACTTT
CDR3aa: CASSGGASRQNSPLHF

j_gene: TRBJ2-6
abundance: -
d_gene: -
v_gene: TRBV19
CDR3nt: TGTGCCAGCGGACTGTCCCCCTCTGGGGCCAACGTCCTGACTTTC
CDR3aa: CASGLSPSGANVLTF

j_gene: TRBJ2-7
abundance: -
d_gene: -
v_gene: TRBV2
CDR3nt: TGTGCCAGCAGAGCCAACGGCCGGGGAGCCTACGAGCAGTACTTC
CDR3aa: CASRANGRGAYEQYF

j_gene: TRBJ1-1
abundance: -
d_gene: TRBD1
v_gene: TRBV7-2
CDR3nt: TGTGCCAGCAGCTTGGGACAGGGGAGTACTGAAGCTTTCTTT
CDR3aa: CASSLGQGSTEAFF

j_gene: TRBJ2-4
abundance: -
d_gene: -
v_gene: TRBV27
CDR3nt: TGTGCCAGCAGTGTGGAGGGTCCAGCCAAAAACATTCAGTACTTC
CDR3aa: CASSVEGPAKNIQYF

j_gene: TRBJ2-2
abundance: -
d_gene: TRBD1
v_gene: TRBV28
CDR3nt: TGTGCCAGCAGTGGACAGGAGAGCACCGGGGAGCTGTTTTTT
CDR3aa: CASSGQESTGELFF

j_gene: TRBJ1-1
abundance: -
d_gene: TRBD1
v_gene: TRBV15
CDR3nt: TGTGCCACCAGCGATACAGGGGAGATGAACACTGAAGCTTTCTTT
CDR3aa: CATSDTGEMNTEAFF

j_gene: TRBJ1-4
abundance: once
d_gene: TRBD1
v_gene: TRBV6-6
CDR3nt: TGTGCCAGCAGCCGCACAGGGGACTTTGAAAAACTGTTTTTT
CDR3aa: CASSRTGDFEKLFF

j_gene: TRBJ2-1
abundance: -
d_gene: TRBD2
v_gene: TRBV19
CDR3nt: TGTGCCAGTAGTATTCGGGCAGCGGGAGACTTCTCCTACAATGAGCAGTTCTTC
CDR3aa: CASSIRAAGDFSYNEQFF

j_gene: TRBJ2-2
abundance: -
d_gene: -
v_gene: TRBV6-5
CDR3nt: TGTGCCGGCAGACTTATAGCCGGGGAGCTGTTTTTT
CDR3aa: CAGRLIAGELFF

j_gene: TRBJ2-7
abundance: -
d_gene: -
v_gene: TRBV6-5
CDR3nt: TGTGCCAGCAGTTACTCGGGTAGCGCGGCCTACGAGCAGTACTTC
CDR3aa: CASSYSGSAAYEQYF

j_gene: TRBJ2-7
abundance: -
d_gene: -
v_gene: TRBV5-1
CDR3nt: TGCGCCAGCAGCTTGGACTGGTCGGGCTACGAGCAGTACTTC
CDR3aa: CASSLDWSGYEQYF

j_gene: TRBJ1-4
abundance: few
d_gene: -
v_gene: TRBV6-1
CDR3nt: TGTGCCAGCAGTGAAGAAGGGGTGGGCAGGGGTAATGAAAAACTGTTTTTT
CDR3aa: CASSEEGVGRGNEKLFF

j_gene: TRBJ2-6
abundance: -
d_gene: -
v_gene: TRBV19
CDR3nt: TGTGCCAGTTTACCCTGGCAGGGATCAGGGGCCAACGTCCTGACTTTC
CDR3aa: CASLPWQGSGANVLTF

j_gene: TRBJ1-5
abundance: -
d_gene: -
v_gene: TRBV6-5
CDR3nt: TGTGCCAGCAGTTACTCGACCAGGGAAGGCAATCAGCCCCAGCATTTT
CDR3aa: CASSYSTREGNQPQHF

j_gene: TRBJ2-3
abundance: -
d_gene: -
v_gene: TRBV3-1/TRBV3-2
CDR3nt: TGTGCCAGCAGCCAAGATCTTGGGAGGTTGCAGTATTTT
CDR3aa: CASSQDLGRLQYF

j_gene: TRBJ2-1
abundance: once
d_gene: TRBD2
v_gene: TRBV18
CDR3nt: TGTGCCAGCTCACCACCGACTAGCGGGAAGAATGAGCAGTTCTTC
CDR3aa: CASSPPTSGKNEQFF

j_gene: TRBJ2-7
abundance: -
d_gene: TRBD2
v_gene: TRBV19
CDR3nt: TGTGCCAGTAGTATCCGACTAGCGGGCGTCCTGGGGTACGAGCAGTACTTC
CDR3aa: CASSIRLAGVLGYEQYF

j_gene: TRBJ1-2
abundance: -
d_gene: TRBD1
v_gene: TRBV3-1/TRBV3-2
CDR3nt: TGTGCCAGCAGCCAAGTCGGACAGGGTAGCTATGGCTACACCTTC
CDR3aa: CASSQVGQGSYGYTF

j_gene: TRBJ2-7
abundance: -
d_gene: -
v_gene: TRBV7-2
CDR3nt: TGTGCCAGCAGCTCCCGACAGATCTACGAGCAGTACTTC
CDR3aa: CASSSRQIYEQYF

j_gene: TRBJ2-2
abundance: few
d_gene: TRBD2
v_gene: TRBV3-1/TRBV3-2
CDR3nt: TGTGCCAGCAGCCAGGGACTAGATACCGGGGAGCTGTTTTTT
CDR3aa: CASSQGLDTGELFF

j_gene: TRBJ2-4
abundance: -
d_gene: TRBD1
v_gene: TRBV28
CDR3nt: TGTGCCAGCAGTTTATATGGGACAGGGAACAAACTGGCCAAAAACATTCAGTACTTC
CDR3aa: CASSLYGTGNKLAKNIQYF

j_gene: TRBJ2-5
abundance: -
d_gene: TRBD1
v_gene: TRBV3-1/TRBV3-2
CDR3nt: TGTGCCAGCAGCCAAGACCCGGGACAGGGGAAAGAGACCCAGTACTTC
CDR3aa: CASSQDPGQGKETQYF

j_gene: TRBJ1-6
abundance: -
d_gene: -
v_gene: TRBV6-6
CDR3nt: TGTGCCAGCAGTTACTCTAAACAGGGCGGCTCACCCCTCCACTTT
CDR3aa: CASSYSKQGGSPLHF

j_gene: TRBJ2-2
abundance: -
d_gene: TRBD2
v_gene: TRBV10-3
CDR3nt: TGTGCCATCGCCCTAGCGGGGGGGATGAACACCGGGGAGCTGTTTTTT
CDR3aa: CAIALAGGMNTGELFF

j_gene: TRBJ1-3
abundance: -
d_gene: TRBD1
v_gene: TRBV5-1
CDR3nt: TGCGCCAGCAGCTTCGGGACAGGGGGAAACACCATATATTTT
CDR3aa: CASSFGTGGNTIYF

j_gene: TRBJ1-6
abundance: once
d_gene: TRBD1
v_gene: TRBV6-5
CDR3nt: TGTGCCAGCAGTTATAACAGGGGGCAGGGGGATTCACCCCTCCACTTT
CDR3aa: CASSYNRGQGDSPLHF

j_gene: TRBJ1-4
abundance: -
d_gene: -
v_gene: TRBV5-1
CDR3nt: TGCGCCAGCAGCGCACAGGGTGATAAAGGGAAACTGTTTTTT
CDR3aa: CASSAQGDKGKLFF